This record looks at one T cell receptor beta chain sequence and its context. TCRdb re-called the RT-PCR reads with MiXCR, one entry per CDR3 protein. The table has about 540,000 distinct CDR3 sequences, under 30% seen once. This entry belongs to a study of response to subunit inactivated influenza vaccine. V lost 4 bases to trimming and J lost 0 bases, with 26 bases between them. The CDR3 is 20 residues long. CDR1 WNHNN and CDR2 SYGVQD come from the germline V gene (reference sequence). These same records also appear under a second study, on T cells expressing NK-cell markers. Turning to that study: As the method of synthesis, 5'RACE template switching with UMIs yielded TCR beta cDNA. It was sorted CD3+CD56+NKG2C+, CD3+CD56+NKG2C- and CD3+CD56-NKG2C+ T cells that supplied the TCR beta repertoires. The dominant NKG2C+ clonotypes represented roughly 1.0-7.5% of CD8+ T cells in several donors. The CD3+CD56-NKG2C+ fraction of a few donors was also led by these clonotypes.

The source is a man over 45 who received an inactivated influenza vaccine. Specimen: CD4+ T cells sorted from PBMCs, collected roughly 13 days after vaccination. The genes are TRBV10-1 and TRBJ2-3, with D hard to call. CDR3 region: CASSVAVRVSLPPSTDTQYF. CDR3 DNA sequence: TGCGCCAGCAGTGTTGCTGTAAGGGTTAGCTTGCCCCCTAGCACAGATACGCAGTATTTT.